A single sample is the source of the 20 T cell receptor beta chains below, sequenced in a study of blood T cells in healthy people across ages. Then a second PCR, running about 6 to 11 cycles, was carried out with a sample-barcoded 5' primer and a J-beta primer mix. TCRdb recomputed calls from the 5' RACE reads with MiXCR, one row per CDR3 protein. Of approximately 790,000 distinct CDR3 sequences in the sample, approximately 65% are singletons; the top ten hold 25% to 30%. Material: blood. The receptors stem from a man younger than 45 in good health.

This clonotype was seen at least ten times. The genes are TRBV6-2 or TRBV6-3 and TRBJ2-5; D is unresolved. CDR1 is MNHEY, CDR2 SVGEGT, per germline. V gave up 6 bases and J gave up 5 bases, with 22 bases separating them. This CDR3 spans 16 amino acids. In DNA, the CDR3 is TGTGCCAGCAGCTCCCCCCTAGTGGGTTCGATGGAGACCCAGTACTTC. Amino acids: CASSSPLVGSMETQYF.

This chain connects TRBV4-3 to TRBJ1-5; D is ambiguous. There are 13 residues in the CDR3. Germline values: CDR1 LGHNA, CDR2 YSLEER. Trimming shortened V by 4 bases and J by 5 bases, and 9 bases separated the two germline ends. The CDR3 nucleotides are TGCGCCAGCAGCCTGGAGCTTGATCAGCCCCAGCATTTT. The encoded protein is CASSLELDQPQHF.

V gene TRBV3-1 combines with J gene TRBJ2-5; 11 bases are shared with TRBD2. J gave up 5 bases and V 8 bases, and 7 bases lay outside the gene matches. Looked up from germline, CDR1 is LGHDT and CDR2 is YNNKEL (reference sequence). The CDR3 has 14 amino acids. The CDR3 bases are TGTGCCAGCTTAACTAGCGGGGGATCTGAGACCCAGTACTTC. As protein: CASLTSGGSETQYF.

The rearrangement joins TRBV2 to TRBJ1-5, with unresolved D. This CDR3 spans 12 amino acids. Germline assignment: CDR1 SNHLY and CDR2 FYNNEI. Deletions cut 7 bases from V and 9 bases from J, with 13 bases between. CDR3 loop: CASKQRASPQHF. The CDR3 region has the DNA TGTGCCAGCAAACAGCGGGCCTCGCCCCAGCATTTT.

The V call is TRBV9, the J call TRBJ2-3; maybe TRBD1 (8 bases). This CDR3 comprises 16 residues. Germline CDR1 SGDLS, CDR2 YYNGEE. Trimming shortened V by 2 bases and J by 2 bases, and 15 bases separated the two germline ends. The CDR3 sequence is CASSVTGGGLTDTQYF. The CDR3 bases are TGTGCCAGCAGCGTCACAGGGGGGGGTCTCACAGATACGCAGTATTTT.

This clonotype was detected only a few times. J is TRBJ1-1 and V is TRBV6-6, with a possible D match to TRBD1 (5 bases). V was clipped by 2 bases and J by 3 bases, with 13 bases between them. The V gene's germline CDR1 is MNHNY and CDR2 SVGAGI (reference sequence). The CDR3 is made up of 15 amino acids. In DNA, the CDR3 is TGTGCCAGCAGTTACCGTCTGGAGGGGTACACTGAAGCTTTCTTT. Its protein is CASSYRLEGYTEAFF.

This clonotype was counted ten times or more. The chain carries TRBV20-1 and TRBJ2-1; D is unresolved. The CDR3 totals 13 residues. Trimming shortened V by 2 bases and J by 4 bases, and 9 bases separated the two germline ends. Germline CDR1 is DFQATT and CDR2 is SNEGSKA (reference sequence). The CDR3 DNA follows: TGCAGTGCTAGACGAGATGTTTACAATGAGCAGTTCTTC. Protein product: CSARRDVYNEQFF.

The gene calls are TRBV28 and TRBJ1-3; unclear D gene. Germline CDR1 MDHEN, CDR2 SYDVKM. The ends were cut back, 1 base at V and 4 bases at J, with 8 bases in the middle. The CDR3 spans 14 residues. CDR3 loop: CASSLSHPGNTIYF. In DNA, the CDR3 is TGTGCCAGCAGTTTATCCCATCCCGGAAACACCATATATTTT.

This chain uses TRBV3-1 with TRBJ2-1; D assignment may be TRBD1 or TRBD2 (5 bases each). Germline V gene data show CDR1 as LGHDT and CDR2 as YNNKEL (reference sequence). The V and J ends lost 7 bases and 2 bases respectively, with 15 bases between them. The CDR3 is 15 residues long. CDR3 loop: CASTPGPAAYNEQFF. DNA of the CDR3: TGTGCCAGCACCCCGGGACCCGCCGCCTACAATGAGCAGTTCTTC.

The CDR3 nucleotides are TGTGCCAGCAGCCAAGGGGTAAGGGACCCTGACTACGAGCAGTACTTC. Translated, it gives CASSQGVRDPDYEQYF. The chain joins TRBV4-2 to TRBJ2-7; possibly TRBD1 or TRBD2 for D (5 bases each). The CDR3 spans 16 residues. Germline V CDR1 and CDR2: LGHNA, YNFKEQ. Trimming left V 1 base short and J 3 bases short, with 16 bases between.

The chain has TRBV6-1 and TRBJ1-2; 9 bases agree with TRBD1. Germline CDR1 reads MNHNS; CDR2 reads SASEGT. The CDR3 extends over 14 amino acids. The junction had 3 bases not matched to a gene; V was cut back by 7 bases and J by 0 bases. CDR3 nucleotides: TGTGCCAGCACTTGGACAGGGGCTAACTATGGCTACACCTTC. The encoded protein is CASTWTGANYGYTF.

This clonotype was recorded a few times. The chain employs TRBV29-1 and TRBJ1-2, with unresolved D. The CDR3 is made up of 11 amino acids. The V end was cut by 3 bases, the J end by 4 bases, with 6 bases between. The germline V gene encodes CDR1 SQVTM and CDR2 ANQGSEA. The CDR3: CSVDLGYGYTF. The CDR3 coding sequence is TGCAGCGTTGATCTAGGCTATGGCTACACCTTC.

In this sample, this clonotype turned up once. J is TRBJ2-1 and V is TRBV6-5; 8 positions agree with TRBD2. Germline V lookup: CDR1 MNHEY, CDR2 SVGAGI. With 0 bases clipped from V and 1 base from J, the junction kept 5 bases outside the gene matches. CDR3 size: 17 residues. In nucleotides, the CDR3 is TGTGCCAGCAGTTACTCTCCAGGCGGGGGGTCCTACAATGAGCAGTTCTTC. Protein: CASSYSPGGGSYNEQFF.

This clonotype turned up a few times. The gene calls are TRBV5-1 and TRBJ2-1; D is possibly TRBD1 or TRBD2 (7 bases each). CDR3 length: 20 amino acids. CDR1 and CDR2 (germline): SGHRS, YFSETQ. V gave up 4 bases and J gave up 1 base, with 27 bases separating them. The CDR3 loop reads CASSHPGQIIAGDSYNEQFF. CDR3 in DNA: TGCGCCAGCAGCCATCCGGGACAGATTATAGCGGGTGATTCCTACAATGAGCAGTTCTTC.

The rearrangement links TRBV7-3 to TRBJ2-3, with D tentatively TRBD2 (6 bases). The germline V gene encodes CDR1 SGHTA and CDR2 FQGTGA. The CDR3 totals 15 residues. Trimming took off 0 bases at V and 4 bases at J, with 11 bases between the two ends. Written as DNA, the CDR3 is TGTGCCAGCAGCTTAACCCGACTAGACTCAGATACGCAGTATTTT. Protein: CASSLTRLDSDTQYF. Using reference TRBV7-3 and TRBJ2-3 for the parts outside the CDR3, the full variable domain is GAGVSQTPSNKVTEKGKYVELRCDPISGHTALYWYRQSLGQGPEFLIYFQGTGAADDSGLPNDRFFAVRPEGSVSTLKIQRTERGDSAVYLCASSLTRLDSDTQYFGPGTRLTVL.

A note on this clonotype: One junction end disagrees with the germline gene, perhaps due to a read error. The chain recombines TRBV9 with TRBJ2-5, with 10 positions matching TRBD2. CDR1 and CDR2 from the germline V gene are SGDLS and YYNGEE. The CDR3 totals 16 residues. CDR3: CASTVAASGGLNEQYF. DNA for the CDR3: TGTGCCAGCACCGTAGCGGCTAGCGGGGGTTTAAATGAGCAGTACTTC.

V usage is TRBV2 and J usage is TRBJ1-5; 8 bases map to TRBD1. The ends lost 8 bases at V and 1 base at J; junction bases unmatched: 4. Germline V gene sequence: CDR1 SNHLY, CDR2 FYNNEI. This CDR3 contains 14 residues. The CDR3 region has the DNA TGTGCCAGCCCTGACAGGGGCAGCAATCAGCCCCAGCATTTT. This gives the protein CASPDRGSNQPQHF.

The chain couples TRBV25-1 to TRBJ1-2; possibly TRBD1 for D (5 bases). Germline CDR1 is MGHDK and CDR2 is SYGVNS. The length of the CDR3 is 15 residues. V lost 4 bases and J 4 bases, leaving 16 bases between the germline ends. This chain's CDR3 is CASSGRVRDVYGYTF. CDR3 nucleotide sequence: TGTGCCAGCAGTGGGAGGGTCAGGGACGTCTATGGCTACACCTTC.

The J gene is TRBJ1-2, the V gene TRBV7-2; D uncertain. Trimming took off 3 bases at V and 1 base at J, with 9 bases between the two ends. Looked up from germline, CDR1 is SGHTA and CDR2 is FQGNSA. The length of the CDR3 is 14 residues. This CDR3 reads CASSFQRNNYGYTF. In DNA form, the CDR3 reads TGTGCCAGCAGCTTTCAGAGAAATAACTATGGCTACACCTTC. Filled out from reference TRBV7-2 and TRBJ1-2, the complete variable domain reads GAGVSQSPSNKVTEKGKDVELRCDPISGHTALYWYRQSLGQGLEFLIYFQGNSAPDKSGLPSDRFSAERTGGSVSTLTIQRTQQEDSAVYLCASSFQRNNYGYTFGSGTRLTVV.

The chain uses TRBV5-1 and TRBJ2-1; the match to TRBD2 covers 10 bases. V dropped 3 bases and J dropped 7; count of bases not matched to a gene: 4. This CDR3 is 14 amino acids long. Germline loops: CDR1 SGHRS, CDR2 YFSETQ. CDR3 DNA sequence: TGCGCCAGCAGCTCAGCGGGGGGGTCGAATGAGCAGTTCTTC. Amino acids: CASSSAGGSNEQFF.